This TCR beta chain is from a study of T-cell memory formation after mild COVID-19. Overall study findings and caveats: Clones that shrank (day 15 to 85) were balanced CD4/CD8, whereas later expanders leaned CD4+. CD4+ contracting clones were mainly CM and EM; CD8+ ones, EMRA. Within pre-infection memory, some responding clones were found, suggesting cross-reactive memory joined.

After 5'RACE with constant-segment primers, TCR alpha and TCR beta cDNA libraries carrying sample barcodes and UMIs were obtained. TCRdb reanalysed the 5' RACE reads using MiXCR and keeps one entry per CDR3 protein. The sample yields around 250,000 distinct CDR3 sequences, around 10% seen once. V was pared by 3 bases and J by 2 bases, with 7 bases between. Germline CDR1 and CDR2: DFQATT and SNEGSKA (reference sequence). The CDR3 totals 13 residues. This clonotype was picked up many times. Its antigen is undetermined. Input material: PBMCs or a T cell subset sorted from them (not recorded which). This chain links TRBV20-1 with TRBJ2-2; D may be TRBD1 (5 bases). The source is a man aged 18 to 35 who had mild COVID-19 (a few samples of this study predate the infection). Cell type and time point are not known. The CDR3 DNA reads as TGCAGTGCTAGGCAGGGTAACACCGGGGAGCTGTTTTTT. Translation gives CSARQGNTGELFF.